This TCR beta chain was captured in a study of T cell responses to AZD1222 COVID-19 vaccine. Note on this clone: Its antigen is currently unknown.

Whether given at about 4 or about 12 weeks, second doses were pooled. Study outcomes and limitations: White British donors predominated, females outnumbered males, and clonal diversity was possibly underestimated. Among spike-specific TCRs, nearly half reportedly target unmutated variant regions.

Assay used: immunoSEQ multiplex PCR; TCRdb lists only in-frame clones, some missing. The sample lists 150,000 to 200,000 clones; roughly 94% were seen once. The CDR3 covers 12 residues. V shed 1 base and J shed 1 base, with 2 bases lying between them. Germline CDR1 is SQVTM and CDR2 is ANQGSEA. The chain joins TRBV29-1 to TRBJ2-1; D unclear. The sequence was obtained from an adult who received the AZD1222 COVID-19 vaccine. Sequenced here: peripheral blood, sampled 28 days after the second AZD1222 dose. The CDR3 DNA reads TGCAGCGTTGAAGCTTCCTACAATGAGCAGTTCTTC. Protein sequence: CSVEASYNEQFF.